This T cell receptor (beta chain) was observed in a study of T cell responses to AZD1222 COVID-19 vaccine. At the level of the study: The analysis combined second doses at about 4 or about 12 weeks.

Points from the study as a whole: Clonal diversity was possibly underestimated, and the donors were mostly white British, with more females. Repertoires were obtained only post-peak T cell response. Once two AZD1222 doses were given, Spike-specific TCR breadth and depth went up.

In the case of this clone: As yet, its antigen is unknown.

The ends were cut back, 3 bases at V and 2 bases at J, with 16 bases in the middle. Germline loops: CDR1 GTSNPN, CDR2 SVGIG (reference sequence). The CDR3 covers 15 residues. Repertoires were generated with immunoSEQ multiplex PCR, while TCRdb's copy carries only in-frame clones and drops some. The table lists about 120,000 clones, 70% to 90% of them singletons. The clonotype comes from an adult in good health. The rearrangement links TRBV30 to TRBJ1-2, with D possibly TRBD1 on 5 matching bases. The material sequenced was peripheral blood, taken on day 0 of AZD1222 vaccination. Written as DNA, the CDR3 is TGTGCCTGGAGCCGGGGCAGGGCGGCCAACTATGGCTACACCTTC. Its translation is CAWSRGRAANYGYTF.